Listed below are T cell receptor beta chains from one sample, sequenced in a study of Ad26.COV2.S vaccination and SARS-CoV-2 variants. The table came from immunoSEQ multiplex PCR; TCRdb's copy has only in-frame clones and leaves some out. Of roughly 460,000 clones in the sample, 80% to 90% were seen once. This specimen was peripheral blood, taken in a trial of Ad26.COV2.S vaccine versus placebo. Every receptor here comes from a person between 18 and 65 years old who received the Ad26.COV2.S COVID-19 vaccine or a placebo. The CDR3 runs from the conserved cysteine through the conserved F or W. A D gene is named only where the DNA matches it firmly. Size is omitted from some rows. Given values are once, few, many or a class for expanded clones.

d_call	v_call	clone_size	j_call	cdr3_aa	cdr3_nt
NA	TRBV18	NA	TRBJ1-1	CASSPRGARTEAFF	TGTGCCAGCTCACCACGGGGGGCGCGCACTGAAGCTTTCTTT
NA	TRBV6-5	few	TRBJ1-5	CASSRTEYQPQHF	TGTGCCAGCAGTCGGACAGAGTATCAGCCCCAGCATTTT
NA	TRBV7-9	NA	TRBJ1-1	CASKPGQTMNTEAFF	TGTGCCAGCAAACCCGGACAGACCATGAACACTGAAGCTTTCTTT
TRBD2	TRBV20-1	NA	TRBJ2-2	CSASSAGGPYTGELFF	TGCAGTGCTAGTTCAGCGGGGGGCCCTTACACCGGGGAGCTGTTTTTT
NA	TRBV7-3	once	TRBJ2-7	CASSQDGGTYEQYF	TGTGCCAGCAGCCAGGACGGGGGAACCTACGAGCAGTACTTC
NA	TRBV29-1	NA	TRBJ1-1	CSVSPGEAFF	TGCAGCGTCTCTCCGGGTGAAGCTTTCTTT
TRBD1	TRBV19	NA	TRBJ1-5	CASRNPGGGQPQHF	TGTGCCAGTAGGAACCCAGGGGGCGGGCAGCCCCAGCATTTT
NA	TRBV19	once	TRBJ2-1	CASSIGMGRASGNEQFF	TGTGCCAGTAGTATCGGGATGGGGCGGGCTTCAGGGAATGAGCAGTTCTTC
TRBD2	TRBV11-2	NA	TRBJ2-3	CASSIRTSGSADTQYF	TGTGCCAGCAGCATCCGGACTAGCGGGAGTGCAGATACGCAGTATTTT
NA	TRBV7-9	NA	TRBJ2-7	CASSRYYEQYF	TGTGCCAGCAGCCGCTACTACGAGCAGTACTTC
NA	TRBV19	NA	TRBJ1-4	CASSIAKKLFF	TGTGCCAGTAGTATTGCAAAGAAACTGTTTTTT
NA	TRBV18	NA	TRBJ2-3	CASSPGDTYTDTQYF	TGTGCCAGCTCACCAGGTGATACCTACACAGATACGCAGTATTTT
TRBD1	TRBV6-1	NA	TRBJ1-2	CASSEAPGQNYGYTF	TGTGCCAGCAGTGAAGCGCCGGGACAGAACTATGGCTACACCTTC
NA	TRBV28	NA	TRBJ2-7	CASSPGGGNYEQYF	TGTGCCAGCAGTCCCGGAGGAGGGAATTACGAGCAGTACTTC
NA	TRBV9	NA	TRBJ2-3	CASSTLGAADTQYF	TGTGCCAGCAGCACCCTGGGGGCAGCAGATACGCAGTATTTT
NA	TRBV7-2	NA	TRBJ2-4	CASSFDKNIQYF	TGTGCCAGCAGCTTCGACAAAAACATTCAGTACTTC
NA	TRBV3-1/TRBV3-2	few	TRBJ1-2	CASSRSRRQDRGYTF	TGTGCCAGCAGCCGGTCACGGAGACAGGATCGGGGCTACACCTTC
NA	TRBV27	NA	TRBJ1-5	CASSLDGFRNQPQHF	TGTGCCAGCAGTTTAGACGGGTTTCGCAATCAGCCCCAGCATTTT
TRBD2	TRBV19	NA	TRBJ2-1	CASRGLAGDEQFF	TGTGCCAGTAGGGGACTAGCGGGAGATGAGCAGTTCTTC
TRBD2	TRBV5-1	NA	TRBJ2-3	CASSLEAGGLTDTQYF	TGCGCCAGCAGCTTGGAAGCGGGGGGACTCACAGATACGCAGTATTTT
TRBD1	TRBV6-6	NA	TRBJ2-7	CASSSGQPPYEQYF	TGTGCCAGCAGTTCGGGACAGCCTCCCTACGAGCAGTACTTC
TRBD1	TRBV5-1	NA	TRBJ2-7	CASSLSTGGTYEQYF	TGCGCCAGCAGCTTATCGACAGGGGGTACCTACGAGCAGTACTTC
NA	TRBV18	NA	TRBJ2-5	CASSSQETQYF	TGTGCCAGCTCATCACAAGAGACCCAGTACTTC
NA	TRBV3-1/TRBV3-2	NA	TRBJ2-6	CASSQAGSGANVLTF	TGTGCCAGCAGCCAAGCAGGGTCTGGGGCCAACGTCCTGACTTTC
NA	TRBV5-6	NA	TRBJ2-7	CASSFLQGSRSYEQYF	TGTGCCAGCAGCTTTTTACAGGGCAGCCGATCCTACGAGCAGTACTTC
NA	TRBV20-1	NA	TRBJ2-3	CSASRGAPDTQYF	TGCAGTGCTAGTCGGGGAGCTCCAGATACGCAGTATTTT
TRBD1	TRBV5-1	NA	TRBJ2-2	CASGTGTGSPQGTGELFF	TGCGCCAGCGGGACCGGGACAGGGTCGCCCCAGGGTACCGGGGAGCTGTTTTTT
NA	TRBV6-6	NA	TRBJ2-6	CASSPQVTLSGANVLTF	TGTGCCAGCAGTCCACAGGTTACCCTCTCTGGGGCCAACGTCCTGACTTTC
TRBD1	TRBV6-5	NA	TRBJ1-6	CASSRAQGWTPLHF	TGTGCCAGCAGCCGCGCACAGGGGTGGACACCCCTCCACTTT
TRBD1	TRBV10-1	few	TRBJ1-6	CANLDRGDYSPLHF	TGCGCCAACTTGGACAGGGGAGACTATTCACCCCTCCACTTT
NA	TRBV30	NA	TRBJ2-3	CAWSVGDTQYF	TGTGCCTGGAGTGTGGGGGATACGCAGTATTTT
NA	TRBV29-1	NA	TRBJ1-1	CSVVNTEAFF	TGCAGCGTTGTTAACACTGAAGCTTTCTTT
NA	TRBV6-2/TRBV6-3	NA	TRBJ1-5	CASSYLPWDSNQPQHF	TGTGCCAGCAGTTACCTACCGTGGGATAGCAATCAGCCCCAGCATTTT
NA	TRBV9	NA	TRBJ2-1	CASSVAWSGYNEQFF	TGTGCCAGCAGCGTAGCTTGGAGTGGCTACAATGAGCAGTTCTTC
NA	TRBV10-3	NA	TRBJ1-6	CAISESNKWGRGALHF	TGTGCCATCAGTGAGTCGAATAAGTGGGGCCGGGGGGCCCTCCACTTT
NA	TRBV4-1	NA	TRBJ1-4	CASSQRGGGVGKLFF	TGCGCCAGCAGCCAGCGGGGAGGCGGAGTGGGAAAACTGTTTTTT
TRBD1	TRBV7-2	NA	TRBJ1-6	CASGQGFSSSYNSPLHF	TGTGCCAGCGGACAGGGTTTTTCCAGCTCCTATAATTCACCCCTCCACTTT
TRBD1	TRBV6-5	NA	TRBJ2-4	CASSRGTGIDIQYF	TGTGCCAGCAGTAGAGGGACAGGGATCGACATTCAGTACTTC
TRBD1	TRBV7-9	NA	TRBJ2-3	CASSRRDRGRLRTDTQYF	TGTGCCAGCAGCCGCCGGGACAGGGGGCGGCTCCGAACAGATACGCAGTATTTT
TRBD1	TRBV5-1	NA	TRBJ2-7	CASSQGTGDWYEQYF	TGCGCCAGCAGCCAAGGGACAGGGGATTGGTACGAGCAGTACTTC
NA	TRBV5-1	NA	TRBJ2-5	CASSPRSGPEGAQYF	TGCGCCAGCAGCCCGCGCTCCGGGCCGGAGGGGGCCCAGTACTTC
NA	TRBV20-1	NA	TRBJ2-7	CSVEELGEQYF	TGCAGTGTTGAGGAGCTCGGCGAGCAGTACTTC
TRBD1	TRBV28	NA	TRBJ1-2	CASSLPGTGVSVGYTF	TGTGCCAGCAGTCTGCCCGGGACAGGGGTTTCAGTTGGCTACACCTTC
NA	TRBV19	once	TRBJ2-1	CASSIGWAVSYNEQFF	TGTGCCAGTAGTATAGGGTGGGCCGTCTCCTACAATGAGCAGTTCTTC
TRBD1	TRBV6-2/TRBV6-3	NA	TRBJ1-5	CASSRKGQGLMRSNQPQHF	TGTGCCAGCAGCAGGAAGGGACAGGGGCTAATGAGGAGCAATCAGCCCCAGCATTTT
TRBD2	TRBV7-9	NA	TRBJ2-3	CASSLYSGGRGTDTQYF	TGTGCCAGCAGCCTATACAGCGGGGGGCGGGGTACAGATACGCAGTATTTT